The source of this T cell receptor (beta chain) is a study of blood T cells in healthy people across ages. At the level of the study: In model experiments, template switching was able to capture about one barcoded beta molecule for every two T cells that were present.

CDR3 length: 12 residues. V gave up 10 bases and J gave up 6 bases, with 13 bases separating them. The V gene's germline CDR1 is LGHNT and CDR2 FRNRAP. With a J-beta primer mix and a sample-barcoded 5' primer, a second PCR ran about 6 to 11 cycles. One entry per CDR3 protein results from TCRdb running MiXCR on the 5' RACE reads. The sample consists of 1.5 million to 2 million distinct CDR3 sequences, around 42% of them appearing once. There are a few counts of this clonotype. Its antigen is not known. Study results and caveats: Naive CD4+ cell counts and diversity both ran higher in long-lived than in aged donors. Unknown donor CMV status possibly confounded expanded clonotype changes.

This TCR came from a human donor in good health. Sequencing used blood. The rearrangement joins TRBV12-5 to TRBJ1-5; D call uncertain. The CDR3 nucleotides are TGTGCTACCAGTCAAGGAGGTCAGCCCCAGCATTTT. Its protein product is CATSQGGQPQHF.